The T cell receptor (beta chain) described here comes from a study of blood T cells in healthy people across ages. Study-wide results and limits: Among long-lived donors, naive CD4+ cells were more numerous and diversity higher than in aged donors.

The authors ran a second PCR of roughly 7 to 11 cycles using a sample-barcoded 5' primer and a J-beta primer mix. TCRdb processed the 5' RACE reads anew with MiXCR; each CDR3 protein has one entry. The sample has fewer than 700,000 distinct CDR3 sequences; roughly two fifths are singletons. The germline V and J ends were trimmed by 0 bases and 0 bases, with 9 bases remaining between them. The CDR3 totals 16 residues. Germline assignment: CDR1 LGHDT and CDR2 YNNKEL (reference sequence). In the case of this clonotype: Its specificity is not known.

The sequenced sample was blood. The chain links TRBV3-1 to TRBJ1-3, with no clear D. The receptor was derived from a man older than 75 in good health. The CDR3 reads CASSQEYKVSGNTIYF. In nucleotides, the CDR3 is TGTGCCAGCAGCCAAGAGTACAAAGTCTCTGGAAACACCATATATTTT.